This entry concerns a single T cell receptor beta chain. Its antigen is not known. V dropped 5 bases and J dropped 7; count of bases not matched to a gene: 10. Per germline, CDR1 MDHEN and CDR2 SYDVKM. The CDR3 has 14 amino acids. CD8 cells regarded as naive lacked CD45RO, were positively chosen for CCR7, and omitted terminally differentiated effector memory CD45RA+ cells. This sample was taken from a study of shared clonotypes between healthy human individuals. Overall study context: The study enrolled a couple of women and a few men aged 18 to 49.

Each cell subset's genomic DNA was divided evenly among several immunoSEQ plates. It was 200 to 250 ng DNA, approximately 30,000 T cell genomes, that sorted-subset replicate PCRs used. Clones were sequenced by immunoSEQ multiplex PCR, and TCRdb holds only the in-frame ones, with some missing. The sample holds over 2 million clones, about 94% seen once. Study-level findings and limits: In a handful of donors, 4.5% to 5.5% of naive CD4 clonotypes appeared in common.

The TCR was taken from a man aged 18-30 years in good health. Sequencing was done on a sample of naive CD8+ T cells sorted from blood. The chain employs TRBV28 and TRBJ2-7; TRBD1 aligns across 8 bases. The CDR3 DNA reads TGTGCCAGCAGTCCGGACAGGGTGTTGTGGGAGCAGTACTTC. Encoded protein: CASSPDRVLWEQYF.